The following is a T cell receptor (beta chain) sequence with its context. This CDR3 contains 16 residues. Trimming removed 1 base from V and 0 bases from J, with 9 bases in between. CDR1 is LGHNA, CDR2 YSLEER, per germline. This sample is drawn from a study of control samples from healthy donors and cancer patients. TCRdb's copy holds only in-frame clones and misses some; the assay was immunoSEQ multiplex PCR. The data contain hundreds of thousands of clones, 80% to 95% of them singletons. This clonotype originated in a man aged 35 to 55 with head and neck cancer. The V and J genes are TRBV4-3 and TRBJ1-4, with D maybe TRBD1 (5 bases). The specimen sequenced was PBMCs. CDR3 DNA sequence: TGCGCCAGCAGCCAAGTCCAGGGTACAACTAATGAAAAACTGTTTTTT. Encoded protein: CASSQVQGTTNEKLFF.